This T cell receptor (beta chain) was obtained from a study of T cell repertoires in cytomegalovirus infection. Findings of the study overall: There were carriers of CMV plus the relevant HLA, and cumulative public TCR beta family frequency identified them.

TCRdb reprocessed the reads via MiXCR and lists one record per CDR3 protein. The table has under 250,000 distinct CDR3 sequences, over 9% seen once; the top ten hold approximately 1.6%. Germline V lookup: CDR1 LGHNA, CDR2 YSLEER. With 1 base clipped from V and 7 bases from J, the junction kept 8 bases outside the gene matches. This CDR3 region has 15 residues. In this sample, this clonotype turned up many times. What it binds is unknown. This chain links TRBV4-3 with TRBJ2-7; 9 nucleotides agree with TRBD2. Sequencing was performed on PBMCs. This receptor was taken from a human donor in good health (CMV status not recorded). Some clones in this sample may be carry-over from other donors' samples. The CDR3 DNA sequence: TGCGCCAGCAGCCAAGTTGGCGGGAGGGCGGCTGAGCAGTACTTC. Encoded protein: CASSQVGGRAAEQYF.